The T cell receptor beta chain described here comes from a study of early stage breast cancer tumors. Across the study: Most invasive tumors, twelve of 16, were ER+/PR+/HER2-. The ER+/PR+/HER2- tumors included about 8 ductal and a few lobular carcinomas. Samples were sequenced at about 10-fold average coverage.

Study-level results: In about 90% of the 16 patients, blood comparison separated tumor from normal breast.

Assay: immunoSEQ multiplex PCR; the TCRdb copy retains only in-frame clones and omits some. The sample has tens of thousands of clones; about four fifths are singletons. Germline loops: CDR1 LNHDA, CDR2 SQIVND (reference sequence). V lost 5 bases and J lost 5, with 13 bases in between. The CDR3 is 14 residues long. Regarding this clone: Its target is unknown.

Specimen: blood. The rearrangement uses TRBV19 and TRBJ1-5; D is possibly TRBD1 (6 bases). The receptor was derived from a person between 50 and 60 years old with breast cancer. The CDR3, as DNA: TGTGCCAGTAGTGAGGCAGGGGTGGATCAGCCCCAGCATTTT. It is translated as CASSEAGVDQPQHF.